The T cell receptor (beta chain) described here comes from a study of cytomegalovirus exposure and HLA in healthy donors. In the PCR, 60 Vbeta and 13 Jbeta primers were used. Libraries were prepared by immunoSEQ multiplex PCR; TCRdb keeps only in-frame clonotypes and omits some of them. The table records roughly 100,000 clones, around 77% of them present only once. This clone was observed a single time. Germline V gives CDR1 SGHTS, CDR2 YDEGEE. The length of the CDR3 is 16 residues. The germline V and J ends were trimmed by 6 bases and 4 bases, with 17 bases remaining between them. The sequencing sample was made of PBMCs. The TCR sequence derives from a male donor in good health and CMV-seropositive. This chain uses TRBV5-8 with TRBJ1-6; D is possibly TRBD1 (5 bases). CDR3: CASTPLQGRYNSPLHF. In DNA, the CDR3 is TGTGCCAGCACCCCATTGCAGGGCCGGTATAATTCACCCCTCCACTTT.